This TCR beta chain was captured in a study of shared clonotypes between healthy human individuals. Study observations and caveats: In four donors, about 5% of naive CD4 clonotypes appeared in common. Naive subsets, compared against memory subsets, generally had larger estimated richness values.

It was CD45RO-negative cells, positively selected for CCR7, that made up naive CD8 cells, with terminally differentiated effector memory CD45RA+ cells excluded. V gave up 2 bases and J gave up 3 bases, with 18 bases separating them. The CDR3 sequence is 16 residues long. The germline gives CDR1 SGHDT, CDR2 YYEEEE. As regards this clone: Its target is unknown.

The assay was run at deep level. Original data processing: Filtering of immunoSEQ junctional sequences could not match full-length read filtering. Repertoires were generated with immunoSEQ multiplex PCR, while TCRdb's copy carries only in-frame clones and drops some. V, J and clone size are taken as reported in that table, and D and trimming were inferred from the DNA itself. The table records nearly 600,000 clones, around 95% of them present only once. The receptor comes from a woman aged 30 to 39 in good health. The genes are TRBV5-6 and TRBJ2-7, with D maybe TRBD1 (6 bases). Input material: naive CD8+ T cells sorted from blood. The CDR3 DNA reads TGTGCCAGCAGCTTCGGCACAGGGATCAGCTTCTACGAGCAGTACTTC. It specifies CASSFGTGISFYEQYF.